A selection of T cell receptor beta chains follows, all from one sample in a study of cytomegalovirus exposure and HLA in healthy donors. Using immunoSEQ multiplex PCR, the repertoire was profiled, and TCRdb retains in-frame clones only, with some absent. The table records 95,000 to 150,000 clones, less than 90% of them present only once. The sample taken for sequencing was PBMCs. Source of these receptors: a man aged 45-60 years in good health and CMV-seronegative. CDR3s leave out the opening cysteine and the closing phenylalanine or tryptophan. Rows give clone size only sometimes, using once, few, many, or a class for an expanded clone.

CDR3aa: ASSPTSGPYEQY
v_gene: TRBV7-9
abundance: NA

CDR3aa: ASRTTGTGELF
v_gene: TRBV7-2
abundance: NA

CDR3aa: ASSLQGPNTEAF
v_gene: TRBV7-9
abundance: NA

CDR3aa: ASSQRIRQYPYEQY
v_gene: TRBV28
abundance: NA

CDR3aa: ASSSGSTNEKLF
v_gene: TRBV28
abundance: NA

CDR3aa: ASSPRQISGNTIY
v_gene: TRBV7-8
abundance: NA

CDR3aa: ASSIDFTRESSNQPQH
v_gene: TRBV19
abundance: few

CDR3aa: ASSVESDSNYGYT
v_gene: TRBV19
abundance: once

CDR3aa: ASSPGQGATGANVLT
v_gene: TRBV11-1
abundance: once

CDR3aa: ASSTLAGGPYNEQF
v_gene: TRBV28
abundance: NA

CDR3aa: AWSSTPNTEAF
v_gene: TRBV30
abundance: NA

CDR3aa: ASSITGVGEQY
v_gene: TRBV19
abundance: NA

CDR3aa: ASSLEGDQPQH
v_gene: TRBV7-9
abundance: NA

CDR3aa: ASSIDSPNSYGYT
v_gene: TRBV19
abundance: NA

CDR3aa: ASRWPGGNQPQH
v_gene: TRBV6-1
abundance: once

CDR3aa: ASSLDPGPGRSTDTQY
v_gene: TRBV5-1
abundance: NA

CDR3aa: ASRPQGSYEQY
v_gene: TRBV6-5
abundance: few

CDR3aa: AISEPAGTNQETQY
v_gene: TRBV10-3
abundance: NA

CDR3aa: ASSLGGRGAADYGYT
v_gene: TRBV7-6
abundance: NA

CDR3aa: ASSLGGRGSGSPLH
v_gene: TRBV7-9
abundance: NA

CDR3aa: ASSPTGANEKLF
v_gene: TRBV28
abundance: NA

CDR3aa: ASYRGNQPQH
v_gene: TRBV19
abundance: NA

CDR3aa: ASSLYTGTSGGDTQY
v_gene: TRBV7-6
abundance: NA

CDR3aa: ASSRGQGGWPDTQY
v_gene: TRBV11-3
abundance: few

CDR3aa: SARDRGRGFNTGELF
v_gene: TRBV29-1
abundance: NA

CDR3aa: ASSPTGLEQY
v_gene: TRBV19
abundance: NA

CDR3aa: ASSFTGTDTQY
v_gene: TRBV7-3
abundance: few

CDR3aa: ASSLDPGVNTEAF
v_gene: TRBV5-1
abundance: NA

CDR3aa: ASSQVLASGTDTQY
v_gene: TRBV4-3
abundance: few

CDR3aa: ASSDPRGLTSNYGYT
v_gene: TRBV5-4
abundance: NA

CDR3aa: ASSLSNRGLDQPQH
v_gene: TRBV27
abundance: NA

CDR3aa: ASSVGTSGDFSYEQY
v_gene: TRBV9
abundance: few

CDR3aa: ASSGTGQETQY
v_gene: TRBV2
abundance: NA

CDR3aa: ASSSAGYEQY
v_gene: TRBV19
abundance: NA

CDR3aa: ASSLSGLEQY
v_gene: TRBV7-6
abundance: NA

CDR3aa: ASSQDRGGGTYEQY
v_gene: TRBV4-3
abundance: once

CDR3aa: ASRERTREPGELF
v_gene: TRBV5-4
abundance: NA

CDR3aa: ASSPDRVWQTQY
v_gene: TRBV9
abundance: NA

CDR3aa: ASSERHGAGELF
v_gene: TRBV6-1
abundance: few

CDR3aa: ASGGERDRGYEQY
v_gene: TRBV2
abundance: few

CDR3aa: SVGKGARGGYT
v_gene: TRBV29-1
abundance: NA

CDR3aa: ATSRDQGPGEKLF
v_gene: TRBV15
abundance: NA

CDR3aa: ASSIARALNEKLF
v_gene: TRBV19
abundance: NA

CDR3aa: ASSIGTGEGTGELF
v_gene: TRBV19
abundance: few

CDR3aa: ASSPGTGGTGELF
v_gene: TRBV19
abundance: NA

CDR3aa: ASSPTRNTDTQY
v_gene: TRBV5-4
abundance: NA

CDR3aa: ASSRETGVSYEQY
v_gene: TRBV5-1
abundance: NA

CDR3aa: ASSSGTGPERGF
v_gene: TRBV5-4
abundance: few

CDR3aa: ASGLPRGQGSGTDTQY
v_gene: TRBV12-5
abundance: NA

CDR3aa: ASNLLGGGLAPETQY
v_gene: TRBV7-2
abundance: NA

CDR3aa: ASSLDGGRTGELF
v_gene: TRBV5-1
abundance: NA

CDR3aa: ASSFGTASPSTDTQY
v_gene: TRBV7-9
abundance: few

CDR3aa: ASSPTDTAGQETQY
v_gene: TRBV5-5
abundance: NA

CDR3aa: ASSQESAGLQETQY
v_gene: TRBV4-3
abundance: few

CDR3aa: ASSPQGLPNEKLF
v_gene: TRBV14
abundance: NA

CDR3aa: AISETGLGNQPQH
v_gene: TRBV10-3
abundance: NA

CDR3aa: ASSLGQVISGANVLT
v_gene: TRBV27
abundance: NA